This TCR beta chain is from a study of identical twins. The germline gives CDR1 SGHAT, CDR2 FQNNGV. The CDR3 is 15 amino acids. Deletions cut 8 bases from V and 3 bases from J, with 18 bases between. Study-wide results and caveats: Less excess twin sharing appeared in beta out-of-frame sequences.

This clonotype has ten or more counts. What it recognizes is unknown. Each CDR3 protein gets one entry after TCRdb re-called the 5' RACE reads with MiXCR. The table has just over 450,000 distinct CDR3 sequences, 14% seen once. This same sample was also taken into another study, of yellow fever vaccine responses in identical twins.

The chain is built from TRBV11-2 and TRBJ2-3, with D tentatively TRBD2 (5 bases). Material for sequencing was CD4+ T cells sorted from blood. This receptor was taken from a woman between 18 and 30 years old in good health. The DNA for the CDR3 is TGTGCCAGCGCCGGTCGTCGGGGAGCAACAGATACGCAGTATTTT. Amino acid sequence: CASAGRRGATDTQYF.